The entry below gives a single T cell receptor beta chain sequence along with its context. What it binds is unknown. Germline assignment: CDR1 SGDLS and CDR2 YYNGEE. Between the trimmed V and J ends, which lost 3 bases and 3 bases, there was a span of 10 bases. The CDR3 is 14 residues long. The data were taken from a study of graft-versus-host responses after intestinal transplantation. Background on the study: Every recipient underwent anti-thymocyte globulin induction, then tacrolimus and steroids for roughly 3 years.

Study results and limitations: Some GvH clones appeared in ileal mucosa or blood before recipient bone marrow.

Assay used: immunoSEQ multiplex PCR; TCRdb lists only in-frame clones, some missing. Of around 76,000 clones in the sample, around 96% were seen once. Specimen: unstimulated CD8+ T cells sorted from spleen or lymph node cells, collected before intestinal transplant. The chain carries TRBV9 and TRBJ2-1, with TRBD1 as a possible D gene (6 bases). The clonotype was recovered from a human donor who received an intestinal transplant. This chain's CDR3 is CASSGRTDYNEQFF. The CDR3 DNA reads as TGTGCCAGCAGCGGAAGGACAGACTACAATGAGCAGTTCTTC.